The sequence of this T cell receptor beta chain was determined in a study of OX40 agonist ivuxolimab in advanced cancers. Points from the study as a whole: In the 0.1 to 3.0 mg/kg range, CD4+ and CD8+ blood T cells had expanded clonally by week 6.

Notes on this clone: Its target is not known.

Germline CDR1 and CDR2: SGHAT and FQNNGV. The CDR3 has 17 residues. V was pared by 4 bases and J by 1 base, with 19 bases between. Using immunoSEQ multiplex PCR, the repertoire was profiled, and TCRdb retains in-frame clones only, with some absent. Here the sample spans tens of thousands of clones, roughly 90% being singletons. This TCR was sampled from an adult with an advanced solid tumor such as melanoma, head and neck, liver or kidney cancer. The V call is TRBV11-2, the J call TRBJ1-2; D gene ambiguous. Sample: CD4+ or CD8+ T cells sorted from blood, taken in a trial of the OX40 agonist ivuxolimab. This CDR3 is CASSSIVAQTVNYGYTF. The DNA of the CDR3 is TGTGCCAGCAGCTCCATAGTAGCCCAAACCGTTAACTATGGCTACACCTTC. Filled out from reference TRBV11-2 and TRBJ1-2, the complete variable domain reads EAGVAQSPRYKIIEKRQSVAFWCNPISGHATLYWYQQILGQGPKLLIQFQNNGVVDDSQLPKDRFSAERLKGVDSTLKIQPAKLEDSAVYLCASSSIVAQTVNYGYTFGSGTRLTVV.